The 19 T cell receptor beta chains reported below all come from one sample, sequenced in a study of radiotherapy plus CTLA-4 blockade in lung cancer. Repertoires were generated with immunoSEQ multiplex PCR, while TCRdb's copy carries only in-frame clones and drops some. Of roughly 90,000 clones listed, roughly four fifths are singletons. The specimen comprised peripheral blood, sampled from a patient treated with radiotherapy plus ipilimumab. The origin of the receptors is a human donor with non-small cell lung cancer that progressed on radiotherapy plus ipilimumab.

The rearrangement joins TRBV9 to TRBJ2-7; 8 bases fit TRBD2. This CDR3 has 14 residues. V lost 1 base to trimming and J lost 8 bases; unmatched junction nucleotides: 8. CDR1 is SGDLS and CDR2 is YYNGEE in the germline V gene. The CDR3 coding sequence is TGTGCCAGCAGCGTATCCGGGACTAGTAGTCAGCAGTACTTC. This translates into CASSVSGTSSQQYF.

The chain links TRBV30 to TRBJ2-3; D not resolved. V was clipped by 2 bases and J by 2 bases, with 8 bases between them. The CDR3 is made up of 13 amino acids. The germline gives CDR1 GTSNPN, CDR2 SVGIG (reference sequence). The CDR3 DNA follows: TGTGCCTGGAGTCGGCTTAACACAGATACGCAGTATTTT. It is translated as CAWSRLNTDTQYF.

This sequence joins TRBV7-3 and TRBJ1-1; possible D gene TRBD1, 6 bases. The V end lost 5 bases, the J end lost 1 base, and 11 bases lay between the germline ends. From germline, CDR1 is SGHTA and CDR2 FQGTGA. CDR3 size: 14 residues. CDR3 in amino acids: CASSGQGTNTEAFF. The CDR3 nucleotides read TGTGCCAGCAGCGGGCAGGGGACGAACACTGAAGCTTTCTTT.

This rearrangement joins TRBV13 to TRBJ2-1, with 7 positions matching TRBD1. This CDR3 contains 14 residues. Unmatched junction bases numbered 10, after V lost 5 bases and J lost 9 bases. Germline V gene sequence: CDR1 PRHDT, CDR2 FYEKMQ (reference sequence). DNA of the CDR3: TGTGCCAGCAGCACTAGATCACAGGGGATTGAGCAGTTCTTC. Its translation is CASSTRSQGIEQFF.

This clone was seen once. CDR3 nucleotides: TGTGCCAGCAGTTACGGATTTAATGAAAAACTGTTTTTT. It translates to CASSYGFNEKLFF. This chain connects TRBV6-5 to TRBJ1-4; D remains unclear. Germline values: CDR1 MNHEY, CDR2 SVGAGI. Trimming shortened V by 2 bases and J by 4 bases, and 5 bases separated the two germline ends. The CDR3 spans 13 residues.

The CDR3 loop is CASSLERGQETQYF. In DNA form, the CDR3 reads TGTGCCAGCAGCTTAGAAAGGGGTCAAGAGACCCAGTACTTC. The chain links TRBV11-3 to TRBJ2-5, with D maybe TRBD1 (5 bases). CDR1 SGHNT and CDR2 YENEEA come from the germline V gene. Trimming stripped 0 bases from V and 2 bases from J, with 7 bases between. This CDR3 is 14 amino acids long. Combining the CDR3 with reference TRBV11-3 and TRBJ2-5 gives the whole variable domain EAGVVQSPRYKIIEKKQPVAFWCNPISGHNTLYWYLQNLGQGPELLIRYENEEAVDDSQLPKDRFSAERLKGVDSTLKIQPAELGDSAVYLCASSLERGQETQYFGPGTRLLVL.

The chain employs TRBV6-1 and TRBJ2-5, with D perhaps TRBD1 (5 bases). CDR1 and CDR2 from the germline V gene are MNHNS and SASEGT. The length of the CDR3 is 12 residues. Trimming left V 7 bases short and J 5 bases short, with 11 bases between. The CDR3, as DNA: TGTGCCAGCACCCCAGGGTCCGAGACCCAGTACTTC. This encodes CASTPGSETQYF.

For the CDR3, the DNA is TGTGCCAGCAGTTACTCGGAAGGGGAGCAGTACGTC. It yields the protein CASSYSEGEQYV. This rearrangement joins TRBV6-6 to TRBJ2-7; D is unresolved. CDR1 and CDR2 from the germline V gene are MNHNY and SVGAGI (reference sequence). V lost 0 bases and J lost 7, with 7 bases in between. The CDR3 loop spans 12 amino acids.

This rearrangement joins TRBV9 to TRBJ1-3, with D unresolved. Per germline, CDR1 SGDLS and CDR2 YYNGEE. This CDR3 is built from 12 residues. V was trimmed by 0 bases and J by 2 bases, leaving 0 bases between them. In nucleotides, the CDR3 is TGTGCCAGCAGCGTAGCTGGAAACACCATATATTTT. This translates into CASSVAGNTIYF.

This CDR3 is CASSPATDSAYEQYF. The DNA of the CDR3 is TGTGCCAGCAGCCCAGCGACAGATTCGGCCTACGAGCAGTACTTC. V gene TRBV7-8 combines with J gene TRBJ2-7; D is perhaps TRBD1 (5 bases). Germline-derived CDR1 and CDR2 are SGHVS and FQNEAQ. The CDR3 extends over 15 amino acids. V lost 5 bases and J 2 bases, leaving 16 bases between the germline ends.

The gene calls are TRBV28 and TRBJ2-2; D remains unclear. The V end was cut by 11 bases, the J end by 4 bases, with 11 bases between. The germline V gene encodes CDR1 MDHEN and CDR2 SYDVKM. CDR3 length: 12 amino acids. The CDR3 sequence: CAVVLSTGELFF. The DNA for the CDR3 is TGTGCCGTTGTGTTATCCACCGGGGAGCTGTTTTTT.

V usage is TRBV11-1 and J usage is TRBJ2-5; 8 bases agree with TRBD1. CDR1 is SGHAT, CDR2 FQDESV, per germline (reference sequence). The CDR3 runs 14 residues. The junction had 8 bases not matched to a gene; V was cut back by 6 bases and J by 5 bases. CDR3 in amino acids: CASSRIRGRETQYF. DNA for the CDR3: TGTGCCAGCAGTCGGATCAGGGGGCGGGAGACCCAGTACTTC.

V is TRBV6-5 and J is TRBJ2-2; the D gene is possibly TRBD2 (5 bases). The CDR3 totals 13 residues. Between the trimmed V and J ends, which lost 6 bases and 6 bases, there was a span of 11 bases. Germline V lookup: CDR1 MNHEY, CDR2 SVGAGI. The CDR3 region has the DNA TGTGCCAGCAGCATTACTAGTTCCGGGGAGCTGTTTTTT. Translating gives CASSITSSGELFF.

V gene TRBV7-9 combines with J gene TRBJ1-2; 9 positions match TRBD1. Trimming took 5 bases from V and 7 from J; bases not matched to a gene: 2. The CDR3 covers 12 residues. CDR1 and CDR2 from the germline V gene are SEHNR and FQNEAQ (reference sequence). DNA of the CDR3: TGTGCCAGCAGCCAACAGGGGGCTGGCTACACCTTC. It encodes CASSQQGAGYTF.

The J gene is TRBJ2-3, the V gene TRBV2; 7 positions match TRBD1. CDR1 SNHLY and CDR2 FYNNEI come from the germline V gene. This CDR3 has 13 amino acids. With V trimmed by 3 bases and J by 6 bases, 3 bases remained unmatched. Here the CDR3 DNA reads TGTGCCAGCAGTGACAGGGGGATCGATACGCAGTATTTT. Translating it yields CASSDRGIDTQYF.

The chain is built from TRBV5-1 and TRBJ2-1; TRBD1 or TRBD2 may be the D gene (6 bases each). This CDR3 is built from 15 residues. CDR1 and CDR2 (germline): SGHRS, YFSETQ. V was trimmed by 4 bases and J by 9 bases, leaving 20 bases between them. CDR3 in DNA: TGCGCCAGCAGCGTGGGACTGCTGGGGGGCAGTGAGCAGTTCTTC. Its protein is CASSVGLLGGSEQFF.

The chain recombines TRBV9 with TRBJ1-1; TRBD1 agrees at 10 bases. The germline gives CDR1 SGDLS, CDR2 YYNGEE. The CDR3 is 15 amino acids. V lost 1 base and J lost 7; bases outside the gene matches: 7. The CDR3 DNA reads as TGTGCCAGCAGCGTAAACGACAGGGGGCTGGATGAAGCTTTCTTT. Its translation is CASSVNDRGLDEAFF.

The chain joins TRBV28 to TRBJ2-2; 7 nucleotides match TRBD2. Germline lookup yields CDR1 MDHEN and CDR2 SYDVKM. V lost 6 bases to trimming and J lost 0 bases; unmatched junction nucleotides: 7. The CDR3 has 16 residues. CDR3 residues: CASSPKSGTNTGELFF. CDR3 nucleotide sequence: TGTGCCAGCAGCCCAAAAAGCGGGACGAACACCGGGGAGCTGTTTTTT.

This chain links TRBV5-6 with TRBJ1-2; D may be TRBD1 (5 bases). CDR1 SGHDT and CDR2 YYEEEE come from the germline V gene. Deletions cut 8 bases from V and 6 bases from J, with 17 bases between. The CDR3 is made up of 13 amino acids. CDR3 sequence: CASLSRGENGYTF. The CDR3 DNA reads as TGTGCCAGTCTTAGCCGGGGGGAAAATGGCTACACCTTC.